Each of the 14 T cell receptor beta chains below was sequenced from the same sample in a study of shared clonotypes between healthy human individuals. Profiling relied on immunoSEQ multiplex PCR, and the TCRdb table lists in-frame clones only, not all of them. The data show 2 million to 2.5 million clones, roughly 95% seen once. The sample was naive CD4+ T cells sorted from blood. Subset of the sample: CD45RA+ positively selected. The receptors were gathered from a man aged 18 to 30 in good health.

This clone was seen just once. This sample includes further DNA sequences coding for the same CDR3. The J gene is TRBJ1-5, the V gene TRBV19; no reliable D call. Trimming cost V 3 bases and J 4 bases, with 7 bases left between them. The CDR3 covers 13 residues. The V gene's germline CDR1 is LNHDA and CDR2 SQIVND (reference sequence). The CDR3 here is CASSIPGNQPQHF. CDR3 nucleotide sequence: TGTGCCAGTAGTATCCCCGGGAATCAGCCCCAGCATTTT.

The chain has TRBV4-1 and TRBJ1-2, with 8 bases lining up with TRBD1. The CDR3 loop spans 14 amino acids. The germline CDR1 and CDR2 sequences are MGHRA and YSYEKL. J was trimmed by 4 bases and V by 6 bases; bases with no gene match: 7. CDR3 residues: CASSEGGTGYGYTF. The CDR3 DNA reads as TGCGCCAGCAGTGAGGGGGGGACAGGCTATGGCTACACCTTC.

With regard to this clone: This sample also contains other DNA sequences that code for the same CDR3. This chain uses TRBV6-5 with TRBJ2-7; 7 nucleotides align to TRBD1. This CDR3 contains 15 residues. Germline V lookup: CDR1 MNHEY, CDR2 SVGAGI. V lost 0 bases to trimming and J lost 4 bases; unmatched junction nucleotides: 6. The CDR3 spells CASSYSNRGLYEQYF. The CDR3 DNA is TGTGCCAGCAGTTACTCTAACAGGGGATTATACGAGCAGTACTTC.

This clone was counted between two and nine times. The chain links TRBV11-2 to TRBJ1-6, with 10 bases lining up with TRBD1. V gave up 3 bases and J gave up 9 bases; unmatched junction bases: 2. The CDR3 contains 14 residues. Germline assignment: CDR1 SGHAT and CDR2 FQNNGV. The CDR3: CASSLDRGSSPLHF. The CDR3 coding sequence is TGTGCCAGCAGCTTGGACAGGGGGAGTTCACCCCTCCACTTT. The whole variable domain, filled in from reference TRBV11-2 and TRBJ1-6, reads EAGVAQSPRYKIIEKRQSVAFWCNPISGHATLYWYQQILGQGPKLLIQFQNNGVVDDSQLPKDRFSAERLKGVDSTLKIQPAKLEDSAVYLCASSLDRGSSPLHFGNGTRLTVT.

This clone was detected only a few times. This chain links TRBV27 with TRBJ1-6; D not resolved. V lost 0 bases and J 11 bases, leaving 14 bases between the germline ends. The CDR3 is 15 amino acids. Germline assignment: CDR1 MNHEY and CDR2 SMNVEV (reference sequence). The CDR3 DNA sequence: TGTGCCAGCAGTTTATCTTCACAAGGAGACGCACCCCTCCACTTT. Translating gives CASSLSSQGDAPLHF.

CDR3 DNA: TGTGCCAGCAGCCAACAGGGAACTTCCTACAATGAGCAGTTCTTC. Translation: CASSQQGTSYNEQFF. The rearrangement uses TRBV7-9 and TRBJ2-1; the D gene is possibly TRBD1 (6 bases). The CDR3 loop spans 15 amino acids. Per germline, CDR1 SEHNR and CDR2 FQNEAQ (reference sequence). Trimming stripped 5 bases from V and 1 base from J, with 12 bases between.

This chain uses TRBV10-3 with TRBJ2-5; 7 bases match TRBD2. The CDR3 runs to 13 residues. Germline V lookup: CDR1 ENHRY, CDR2 SYGVKD. V lost 2 bases to trimming and J lost 7 bases; unmatched junction nucleotides: 4. In nucleotides, the CDR3 is TGTGCCATCAGTGAGAGTGAGCGGGGGACCCAGTACTTC. Translated, it gives CAISESERGTQYF.

The V call is TRBV9, the J call TRBJ1-5, with a weak D call TRBD1 (5 bases). This CDR3 comprises 14 residues. Trimming shortened V by 4 bases and J by 0 bases, and 8 bases separated the two germline ends. Germline V gene sequence: CDR1 SGDLS, CDR2 YYNGEE. CDR3 amino acids: CASSRQNSNQPQHF. The CDR3 bases are TGTGCCAGCAGCCGACAGAATAGCAATCAGCCCCAGCATTTT. The whole variable domain, filled in from reference TRBV9 and TRBJ1-5, reads DSGVTQTPKHLITATGQRVTLRCSPRSGDLSVYWYQQSLDQGLQFLIQYYNGEERAKGNILERFSAQQFPDLHSELNLSSLELGDSALYFCASSRQNSNQPQHFGDGTRLSIL.

This chain uses TRBV6-6 with TRBJ1-1; maybe TRBD1 (6 bases). Trimming shortened V by 10 bases and J by 5 bases, and 23 bases separated the two germline ends. CDR3 length: 15 amino acids. Germline loops: CDR1 MNHNY, CDR2 SVGAGI (reference sequence). The CDR3 DNA sequence: TGTGCCACCGATGGAGGGGACACCAGACGGACTGAAGCTTTCTTT. Translating it yields CATDGGDTRRTEAFF.

The chain combines TRBV6-5 with TRBJ1-4, with D possibly matching TRBD1 (6 bases). This CDR3 has 15 amino acids. Trimming took 4 bases from V and 4 from J, leaving 13 bases between them. CDR1 and CDR2 from the germline V gene are MNHEY and SVGAGI. CDR3 sequence: CASSLTGAVNEKLFF. The CDR3 DNA reads TGTGCCAGCAGTTTGACGGGGGCCGTTAATGAAAAACTGTTTTTT.

This chain connects TRBV9 to TRBJ2-3; 12 nucleotides line up with TRBD2. After removal of 4 bases from V and 2 bases from J, the junction contained 5 bases not matched to a gene. Germline V gene sequence: CDR1 SGDLS, CDR2 YYNGEE. This CDR3 region has 16 residues. The CDR3 is CASSSGLAGHTDTQYF. In DNA, the CDR3 is TGTGCCAGCAGCTCCGGACTAGCGGGACACACAGATACGCAGTATTTT. Supplemented by reference TRBV9 and TRBJ2-3, the full variable domain reads DSGVTQTPKHLITATGQRVTLRCSPRSGDLSVYWYQQSLDQGLQFLIQYYNGEERAKGNILERFSAQQFPDLHSELNLSSLELGDSALYFCASSSGLAGHTDTQYFGPGTRLTVL.

As to this clone: Other nucleotide sequences from this sample produce the same CDR3. This chain links TRBV11-2 with TRBJ2-7; D gene uncertain. Per the germline V gene, CDR1 is SGHAT and CDR2 is FQNNGV. The CDR3 length is 13 residues. Deletions cut 0 bases from V and 2 bases from J, with 5 bases between. The CDR3 loop reads CASSLDTTYEQYF. The CDR3 nucleotides read TGTGCCAGCAGCTTAGATACGACCTACGAGCAGTACTTC.

The chain employs TRBV30 and TRBJ2-7; D may match TRBD1 or TRBD2 (5 bases each). Germline V gives CDR1 GTSNPN, CDR2 SVGIG (reference sequence). V gave up 0 bases and J gave up 5 bases, with 14 bases separating them. The CDR3 spans 14 residues. The CDR3 loop reads CAWSVPPGTDEQYF. Written as DNA, the CDR3 is TGTGCCTGGAGTGTACCCCCAGGGACCGACGAGCAGTACTTC.

CDR3 in amino acids: CASSFGSGNYEQYF. DNA of the CDR3: TGTGCCAGCAGCTTTGGTAGCGGGAACTACGAGCAGTACTTC. This sequence joins TRBV7-2 and TRBJ2-7; the match to TRBD2 covers 8 bases. V lost 3 bases and J lost 3; bases outside the gene matches: 4. CDR3 size: 14 residues. The germline CDR1 and CDR2 sequences are SGHTA and FQGNSA.